This is a list of T cell receptor beta chains from one sample in a study of shared clonotypes between healthy human individuals. The method was immunoSEQ multiplex PCR; TCRdb's version includes in-frame clones alone and lacks a portion of them. The table has 780,000 or so clones, over 60% seen once. What was sequenced was memory CD4+ T cells sorted from blood. These receptors were collected from a woman aged 25 to 39 in good health. Both conserved end residues are trimmed from each CDR3. The listing skips clone size in some rows; elsewhere it reads once, few, many or a size class.

j_call: TRBJ2-7
v_call: TRBV10-3
clone_size: many
cdr3_aa: AIRPSGPSYEQY

j_call: TRBJ1-4
v_call: TRBV9
clone_size: once
cdr3_aa: ASSVGEDVQGREKLF

j_call: TRBJ2-1
v_call: TRBV2
clone_size: -
cdr3_aa: ASRSGTSGSNEQF

j_call: TRBJ2-1
v_call: TRBV5-8
clone_size: few
cdr3_aa: ASSLSRSSYNEQF

j_call: TRBJ1-3
v_call: TRBV5-1
clone_size: -
cdr3_aa: ASSLGRQSSGNTIY

j_call: TRBJ2-6
v_call: TRBV5-6
clone_size: -
cdr3_aa: ASSSDWGGFGANVLT

j_call: TRBJ1-5
v_call: TRBV2
clone_size: -
cdr3_aa: ASSGNVRGMGNQPQH

j_call: TRBJ2-1
v_call: TRBV28
clone_size: -
cdr3_aa: ASSGPRGYDNEQF

j_call: TRBJ2-1
v_call: TRBV11-3
clone_size: few
cdr3_aa: ASSLDGGSGGYNEQF

j_call: TRBJ1-5
v_call: TRBV21-1
clone_size: -
cdr3_aa: ASSKTPLQRGNQPQH

j_call: TRBJ1-5
v_call: TRBV19
clone_size: -
cdr3_aa: ASSMGGHQPQH

j_call: -
v_call: TRBV5-1
clone_size: -
cdr3_aa: ASSPGTGGSYEQY

j_call: TRBJ1-2
v_call: TRBV7-2
clone_size: -
cdr3_aa: ASSLFQGAAGYT

j_call: TRBJ2-5
v_call: TRBV2
clone_size: -
cdr3_aa: ASRAYQETQY

j_call: TRBJ1-2
v_call: TRBV12-5
clone_size: -
cdr3_aa: ASGLGLPGGYGYT

j_call: TRBJ2-3
v_call: TRBV4-2
clone_size: -
cdr3_aa: ASSRSGSGTDTQY

j_call: TRBJ2-7
v_call: TRBV18
clone_size: few
cdr3_aa: ASSLRLGDRVSNAEQY

j_call: TRBJ1-1
v_call: TRBV4-1
clone_size: -
cdr3_aa: ASSPRVGEAF

j_call: TRBJ2-7
v_call: TRBV28
clone_size: -
cdr3_aa: ASSSGHWDSSYEQY

j_call: TRBJ2-7
v_call: TRBV14
clone_size: few
cdr3_aa: ASSQFDGGEQY

j_call: TRBJ2-2
v_call: TRBV4-1
clone_size: few
cdr3_aa: ASSQMRLAGGVRGNTGELF

j_call: TRBJ2-1
v_call: TRBV9
clone_size: few
cdr3_aa: ASSALASSHNEQF

j_call: TRBJ2-5
v_call: TRBV5-1
clone_size: -
cdr3_aa: ASSSLLRTQETQY

j_call: TRBJ2-3
v_call: TRBV19
clone_size: -
cdr3_aa: ASSPPGGNTDTQY

j_call: TRBJ2-2
v_call: TRBV30
clone_size: -
cdr3_aa: AWSGLAGVLTGELF

j_call: TRBJ2-7
v_call: TRBV19
clone_size: -
cdr3_aa: ASSATGGGLPYEQY

j_call: TRBJ1-1
v_call: TRBV29-1
clone_size: -
cdr3_aa: SVDLNRLNTEAF

j_call: TRBJ1-3
v_call: TRBV28
clone_size: -
cdr3_aa: ASTTDGAGNTIY

j_call: TRBJ2-2
v_call: TRBV14
clone_size: -
cdr3_aa: ASSTPGFDTGELF

j_call: TRBJ2-5
v_call: TRBV30
clone_size: -
cdr3_aa: AWSARALQETQY

j_call: TRBJ2-1
v_call: TRBV4-2
clone_size: -
cdr3_aa: ASSQDWGSSSYNEQF

j_call: TRBJ2-3
v_call: TRBV10-2
clone_size: -
cdr3_aa: ASSPGQGATDTQY

j_call: TRBJ1-5
v_call: TRBV28
clone_size: -
cdr3_aa: ASSFSRPGQPQH

j_call: TRBJ2-7
v_call: TRBV28
clone_size: -
cdr3_aa: ASSFHYEQY

j_call: TRBJ2-7
v_call: TRBV7-8
clone_size: -
cdr3_aa: ASSLNVGLAGGRREQY

j_call: TRBJ2-7
v_call: TRBV7-2
clone_size: -
cdr3_aa: ASSSYDEQY

j_call: TRBJ2-7
v_call: TRBV10-2
clone_size: -
cdr3_aa: ASSESGGREQY

j_call: TRBJ2-7
v_call: TRBV19
clone_size: -
cdr3_aa: ASSRSWVAKNEQY

j_call: TRBJ2-3
v_call: TRBV5-5
clone_size: -
cdr3_aa: ASSPRDYHTDTQY

j_call: TRBJ2-7
v_call: TRBV6-5
clone_size: -
cdr3_aa: ASSNADEQY

j_call: TRBJ2-3
v_call: TRBV5-1
clone_size: -
cdr3_aa: ASSSGTSGSTDTQY

j_call: TRBJ1-4
v_call: TRBV28
clone_size: -
cdr3_aa: ASRGGTATNEKLF

j_call: TRBJ2-1
v_call: TRBV7-3
clone_size: -
cdr3_aa: ASSLQATSSYNEQF

j_call: TRBJ2-4
v_call: TRBV27
clone_size: -
cdr3_aa: ASSARDALAKNIQY

j_call: TRBJ2-7
v_call: TRBV5-1
clone_size: -
cdr3_aa: ASNPIGGTSYEQY

j_call: TRBJ2-3
v_call: TRBV21-1
clone_size: -
cdr3_aa: ANSPSPSYTDTQY

j_call: TRBJ2-3
v_call: TRBV7-9
clone_size: few
cdr3_aa: ASSFAGTSGSNTQY

j_call: TRBJ2-2
v_call: TRBV7-8
clone_size: -
cdr3_aa: ASSLGTWNTGELF

j_call: TRBJ2-5
v_call: TRBV15
clone_size: few
cdr3_aa: ATSRGAGETQY

j_call: TRBJ1-5
v_call: TRBV19
clone_size: -
cdr3_aa: ASSIDGPDRGQPQH

j_call: TRBJ1-4
v_call: TRBV5-4
clone_size: few
cdr3_aa: ASSASTGGVEKLF

j_call: TRBJ1-3
v_call: TRBV9
clone_size: -
cdr3_aa: ASSVGRQSSGNTIY

j_call: TRBJ2-7
v_call: TRBV14
clone_size: -
cdr3_aa: ASSPRQRRDEQY